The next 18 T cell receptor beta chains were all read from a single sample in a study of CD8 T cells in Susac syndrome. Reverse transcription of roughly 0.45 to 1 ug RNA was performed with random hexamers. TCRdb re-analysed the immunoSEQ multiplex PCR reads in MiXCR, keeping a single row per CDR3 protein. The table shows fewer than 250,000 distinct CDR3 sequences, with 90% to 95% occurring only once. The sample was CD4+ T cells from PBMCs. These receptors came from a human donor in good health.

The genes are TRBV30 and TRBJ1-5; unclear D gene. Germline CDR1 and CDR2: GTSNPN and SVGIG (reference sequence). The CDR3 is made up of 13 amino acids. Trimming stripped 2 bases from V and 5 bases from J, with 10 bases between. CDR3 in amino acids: CAWSLGMYQPQHF. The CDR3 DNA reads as TGTGCCTGGAGTCTCGGGATGTATCAGCCCCAGCATTTT.

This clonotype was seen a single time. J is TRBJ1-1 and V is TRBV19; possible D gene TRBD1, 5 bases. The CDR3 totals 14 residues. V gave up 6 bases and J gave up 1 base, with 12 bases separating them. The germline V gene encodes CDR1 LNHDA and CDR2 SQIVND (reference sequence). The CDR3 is CASSRDRQNTEAFF. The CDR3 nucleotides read TGTGCCAGTAGCCGAGACAGACAGAACACTGAAGCTTTCTTT.

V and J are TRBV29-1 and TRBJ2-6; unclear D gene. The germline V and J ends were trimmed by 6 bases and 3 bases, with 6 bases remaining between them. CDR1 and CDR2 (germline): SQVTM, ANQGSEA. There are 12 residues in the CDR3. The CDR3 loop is CSVLFGANVLTF. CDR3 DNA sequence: TGCAGCGTGCTATTTGGGGCCAACGTCCTGACTTTC.

The CDR3 loop is CASYRGGITDTQYF. In nucleotides, the CDR3 is TGTGCCAGCTATCGAGGAGGGATCACAGATACGCAGTATTTT. The genes are TRBV27 and TRBJ2-3, with D perhaps TRBD2 (6 bases). From germline, CDR1 is MNHEY and CDR2 SMNVEV (reference sequence). Trimming took off 8 bases at V and 2 bases at J, with 14 bases between the two ends. There are 14 residues in the CDR3.

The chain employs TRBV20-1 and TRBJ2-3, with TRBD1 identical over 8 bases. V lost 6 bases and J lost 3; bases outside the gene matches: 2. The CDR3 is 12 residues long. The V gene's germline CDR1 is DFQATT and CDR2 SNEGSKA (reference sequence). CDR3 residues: CSATGGTDTQYF. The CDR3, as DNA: TGCAGTGCAACAGGGGGAACAGATACGCAGTATTTT.

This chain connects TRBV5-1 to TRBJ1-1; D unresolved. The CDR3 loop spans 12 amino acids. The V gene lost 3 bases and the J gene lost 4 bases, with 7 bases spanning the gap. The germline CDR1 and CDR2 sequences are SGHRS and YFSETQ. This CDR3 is CASSWTGTEAFF. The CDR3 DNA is TGCGCCAGCAGCTGGACCGGCACTGAAGCTTTCTTT.

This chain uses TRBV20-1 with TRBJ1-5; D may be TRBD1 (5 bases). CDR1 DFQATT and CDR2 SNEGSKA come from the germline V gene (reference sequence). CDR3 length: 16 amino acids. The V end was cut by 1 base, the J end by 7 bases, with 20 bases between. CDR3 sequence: CSARGAGRGREQPQHF. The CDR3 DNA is TGCAGTGCTAGAGGGGCCGGGAGGGGCAGGGAGCAGCCCCAGCATTTT.

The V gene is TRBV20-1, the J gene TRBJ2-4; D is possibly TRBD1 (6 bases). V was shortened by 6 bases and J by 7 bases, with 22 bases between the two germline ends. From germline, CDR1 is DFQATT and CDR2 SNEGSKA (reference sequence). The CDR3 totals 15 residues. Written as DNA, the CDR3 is TGCAGTGCGCTACAGGGTTCCTCTTCTTGGAACATTCAGTACTTC. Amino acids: CSALQGSSSWNIQYF.

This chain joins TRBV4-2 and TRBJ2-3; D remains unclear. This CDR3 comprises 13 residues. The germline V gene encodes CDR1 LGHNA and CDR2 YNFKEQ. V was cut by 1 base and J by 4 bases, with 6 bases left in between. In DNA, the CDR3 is TGTGCCAGCAGCCAAGCGGTAGCAGATACGCAGTATTTT. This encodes CASSQAVADTQYF.

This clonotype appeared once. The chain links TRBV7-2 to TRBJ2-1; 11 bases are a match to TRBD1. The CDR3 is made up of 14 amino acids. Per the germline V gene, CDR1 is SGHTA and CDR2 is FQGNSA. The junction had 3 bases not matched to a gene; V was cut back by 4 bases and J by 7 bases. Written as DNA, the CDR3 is TGTGCCAGCAGCTACGGGACAGGGGGGAATGAGCAGTTCTTC. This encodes CASSYGTGGNEQFF.

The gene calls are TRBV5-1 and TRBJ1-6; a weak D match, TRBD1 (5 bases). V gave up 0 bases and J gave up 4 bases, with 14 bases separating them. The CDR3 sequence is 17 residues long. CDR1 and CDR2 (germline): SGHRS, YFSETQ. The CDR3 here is CASSLGQGGPYNSPLHF. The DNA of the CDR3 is TGCGCCAGCAGCTTGGGGCAGGGCGGACCTTATAATTCACCCCTCCACTTT.

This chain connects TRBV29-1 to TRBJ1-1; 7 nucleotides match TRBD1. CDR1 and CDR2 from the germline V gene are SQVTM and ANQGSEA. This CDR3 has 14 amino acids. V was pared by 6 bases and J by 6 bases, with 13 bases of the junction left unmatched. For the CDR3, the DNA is TGCAGCGTGCCCAGACAGGGTTATTCGCCTGAAGCTTTCTTT. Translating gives CSVPRQGYSPEAFF.

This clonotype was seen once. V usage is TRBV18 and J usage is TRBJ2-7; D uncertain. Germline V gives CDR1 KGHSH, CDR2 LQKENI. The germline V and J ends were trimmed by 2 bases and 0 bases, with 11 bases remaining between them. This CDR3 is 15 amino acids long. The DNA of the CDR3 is TGTGCCAGCTCACCAAAGGCAGGAAGCTCCTACGAGCAGTACGTC. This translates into CASSPKAGSSYEQYV.

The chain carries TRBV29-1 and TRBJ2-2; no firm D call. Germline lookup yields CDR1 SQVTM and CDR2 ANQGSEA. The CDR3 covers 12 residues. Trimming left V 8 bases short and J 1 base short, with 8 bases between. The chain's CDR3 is CSTRENTGELFF. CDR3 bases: TGCAGCACCCGTGAGAACACCGGGGAGCTGTTTTTT.

The CDR3 nucleotides read TGCAGCGTTGAAGTAGCGCAGTACGAGCAGTACTTC. Its translation: CSVEVAQYEQYF. This chain connects TRBV29-1 to TRBJ2-7; the D gene is possibly TRBD2 (5 bases). Germline CDR1 reads SQVTM; CDR2 reads ANQGSEA. V was shortened by 1 base and J by 4 bases, with 8 bases between the two germline ends. The CDR3 consists of 12 residues.

Written as DNA, the CDR3 is TGCAGCGCTCATTCTACCTCTGGAAACACCATATATTTT. This encodes CSAHSTSGNTIYF. The chain uses TRBV29-1 and TRBJ1-3; D gene unclear. This CDR3 region has 13 residues. Germline V lookup: CDR1 SQVTM, CDR2 ANQGSEA. With 7 bases removed from V and 0 bases from J, the gap between germline ends came to 10 bases.

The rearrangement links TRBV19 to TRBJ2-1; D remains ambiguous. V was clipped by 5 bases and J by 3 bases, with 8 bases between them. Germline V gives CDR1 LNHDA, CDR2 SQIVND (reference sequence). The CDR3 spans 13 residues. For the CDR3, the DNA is TGTGCCAGTAGTGTTATATTCTACAATGAGCAGTTCTTC. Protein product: CASSVIFYNEQFF. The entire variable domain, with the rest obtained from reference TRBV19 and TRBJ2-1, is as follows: DGGITQSPKYLFRKEGQNVTLSCEQNLNHDAMYWYRQDPGQGLRLIYYSQIVNDFQKGDIAEGYSVSREKKESFPLTVTSAQKNPTAFYLCASSVIFYNEQFFGPGTRLTVL.

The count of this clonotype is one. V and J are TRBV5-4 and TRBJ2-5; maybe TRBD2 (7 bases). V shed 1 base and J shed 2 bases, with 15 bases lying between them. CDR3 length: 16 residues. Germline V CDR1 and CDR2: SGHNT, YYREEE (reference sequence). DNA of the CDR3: TGTGCCAGCAGCTTGCCAGGGAGGGGGAAGCAAGAGACCCAGTACTTC. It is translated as CASSLPGRGKQETQYF.